The sequence of this TCR beta chain was determined in a study of blood T cell repertoires in COVID-19 (dated by TCRdb to 2020 to 2022). For the wider study: The collaborator samples originated in the United States, Italy and Spain and spanned the acute and convalescent phases of COVID-19. The material from the prospective study consisted of cDNA or gDNA derived from T cells, B-cell-depleted T cells, or PBMCs. Deeply sampled blood TCRbeta repertoires from subjects exposed to, actively infected with, or recovered from COVID-19 were included in the dataset. The repertoires were made available in a free public database intended to serve as a resource for research on the immune response to SARS-CoV-2. Samples were obtained from the ongoing ImmuneRACE study (first 160 participants) and from 950 to 1,500 subjects provided by 6 global collaborators. Nearly every sample came with metadata listing a de-identified subject ID, COVID-19 status, age in years and sex. Where available, HLA class I and class II types were taken from metadata supplied by the sample provider and were not determined by assay-based typing. What the study reported, not specific to this receptor: The quantity of clinical and demographic metadata differed by source and by participant and was supplied without curation.

The CDR3, from cysteine to phenylalanine, totals 13 residues. The retained sequence is limited to the CDR3, 39 bases, with the frame set at the first base. The germline V gene gives CDR1 as SGDLS and CDR2 as YYNGEE. V sheds 0 bases and J sheds 7 bases, leaving 11 bases between their ends. Another Seattle source contributed samples from volunteer blood donors who had recovered from COVID-19. Collaborating institutions collected whole blood in K2EDTA tubes following their own protocols. For TCRbeta analysis, collaborators shipped samples in one of three forms: frozen whole blood, isolated PBMCs, or DNA extracted from either of those sample types. As to this clone: Its antigen remains unidentified. No base quality information exists; no much larger clone differs at one position.

TCRbeta CDR3 regions were amplified from genomic DNA using the immunoSEQ Assay, a bias-controlled multiplex PCR. From the authors' description of their analysis: The number of nucleated cells in each sample was estimated by amplification of reference gene primers within the assay. Sequence reads were collapsed and filtered to measure the absolute abundance of every unique TCRbeta CDR3 rearrangement. For each sample, productive Simpson clonality was calculated by taking the square root of Simpson's diversity index across productive rearrangements. This immuneACCESS table, as held by TCRdb, lists in-frame sequences with V and J called but not all clones. Of the missing ones, under half trace to an unresolved V gene in checked studies; the others have no known cause. The V and J calls and clone size are taken from that table; D and trimming were inferred from the DNA. A total of about 260,000 clones appear in this sample, less than 90% of them only once. The ten largest clones add up to approximately 4% of the sample.

The source material was peripheral blood. Recombination joined TRBV9 with TRBJ2-7; the best D guess is TRBD2, with 6 bases matching. The receptor was derived from a man in his 60s who had recovered from COVID-19. The encoded CDR3 is CASSVATEGEQYF. In nucleotides, the sequence is TGTGCCAGCAGCGTAGCTACGGAGGGAGAGCAGTACTTC. The entire variable domain, with the stretches around the CDR3 drawn from the reference TRBV9 and TRBJ2-7 proteins, is DSGVTQTPKHLITATGQRVTLRCSPRSGDLSVYWYQQSLDQGLQFLIQYYNGEERAKGNILERFSAQQFPDLHSELNLSSLELGDSALYFCASSVATEGEQYFGPGTRLTVT.